This TCR beta chain originates from a study of blood T cell repertoires in COVID-19 (dated by TCRdb to 2020 to 2021). Background for the entire study: Samples covering the acute and convalescent phases of COVID-19 were provided by collaborators in the United States, Italy and Spain. The material from the prospective study consisted of cDNA or gDNA derived from T cells, B-cell-depleted T cells, or PBMCs. Subjects who had been exposed to COVID-19, were actively infected with it, or had recovered from it provided the deeply sampled blood TCRbeta repertoires that made up the dataset. The repertoires were released in a freely available public database meant as a resource for research on the immune response to SARS-CoV-2. The samples were drawn from two sources: the first 160 participants of the ongoing ImmuneRACE study, and over 950 subjects contributed by 6 global collaborators. Nearly every sample came with metadata listing a de-identified subject ID, COVID-19 status, age in years and sex. Where available, HLA class I and class II types were obtained from metadata supplied by the sample provider rather than from assay-based typing.

For this clone: The antigen this receptor binds is unknown. Per-base qualities were not stored, and no clone one base away is much larger.

TCRbeta CDR3 regions were amplified from genomic DNA using the immunoSEQ Assay, a bias-controlled multiplex PCR. Per the authors' processing: The number of nucleated cells in each sample was estimated from the amplification of reference gene primers within the assay. Sequence reads were collapsed and filtered to measure the absolute abundance of every unique TCRbeta CDR3 rearrangement. For each sample, productive Simpson clonality was calculated by taking the square root of Simpson's diversity index across productive rearrangements. In its TCRdb copy, this immuneACCESS table keeps in-frame sequences only and misses some clones. Where compared with another copy, unresolved V genes explain less than half of these, and the others have no known cause. The DNA gave D and trimming, while V, J and clone size come from that table. This sample gives 210,000 or so clones in total; 70% to 85% of them show up just once. In total, the top ten clones hold about 13% of the sample.

A second Seattle source provided samples from volunteer blood donors who had recovered from COVID-19. The collaborating institutions used their own protocols to collect whole blood in K2EDTA tubes. For TCRbeta analysis, collaborators shipped samples as frozen whole blood, isolated PBMCs, or DNA extracted from either of those sample types. The germline V end is reduced by 6 bases and the J end by 2 bases; junction bases left unmatched: 3. CDR1 and CDR2 were assigned from the germline V gene as MNHEY and SVGAGI. Taken from cysteine to phenylalanine, the CDR3 has 14 residues. Only the CDR3 region is kept as DNA, spanning 42 bases read in frame from base 1. What the study reported, not specific to this receptor: The amount of clinical and demographic metadata varied by source and participant and was provided uncurated.

This receptor was obtained from a middle-aged man who had recovered from COVID-19. Recombination joined TRBV6-5 with TRBJ1-2; 10 bases in between match TRBD1. The sequenced sample was peripheral blood. CDR3 reads: CASRRGQGNYGYTF. Read as DNA, the sequence is TGTGCCAGCAGAAGGGGACAGGGGAACTATGGCTACACCTTC.